The entry that follows covers one TCR beta chain sequence. Its target antigen remains unknown. No base-level quality is on record; no much larger clone is a single base apart. These data belong to a study of T cell responses to AZD1222 COVID-19 vaccine (dated by TCRdb to about 2021). Concerning the study at large: A total of about 230 trial participants underwent TCR sequencing, of whom 200 to 220 received two doses of AZD1222 and some 26 received two doses of the MenACWY control vaccine. Trial participants were enrolled by age into 18-55, 56-69 and 70-plus year subgroups, with 148, 28 and 57 TCR-sequenced participants respectively.

The sample's time point label is to be understood as: about 28 days (+/-7) after the second vaccine dose. Because spike-specific TCR depth and breadth did not differ between the two schedules, AZD1222 recipients who got a second dose at roughly 4 weeks were pooled with those who got a second dose at roughly 12 weeks. Vaccinee samples came from UK trials COV001 and COV002, including a single-blind randomized controlled phase 2/3 trial of AZD1222 (ChAdOx1 nCoV-19) in healthy adults. Trial participant PBMC samples were collected at day 0 and day 28 after the second dose for TCRbeta chain sequencing. For CDR1 and CDR2, the germline V gene (reference sequence) lists LNHDA and SQIVND. There are 15 amino acids in the CDR3, from cysteine to phenylalanine inclusive. Left in the record is the CDR3 DNA by itself, 45 bases read in frame from the first base. Trimming accounts for 5 bases at V and 5 bases at J, while the number of junction bases matched to no gene is 9.

General conclusions and limits of the study: The 56-69-year group was small, and its depth increase did not reach significance, likely because of low power. Participants were mostly white British and included more females than males, and it was suggested by the authors that clonal diversity may have been underestimated. After two AZD1222 doses, both the breadth and the depth of spike-specific TCRs were significantly higher than at day 0 and than in MenACWY recipients. Vaccine-associated CD4 TCRs spanned the whole spike protein, with dominant responses in regions 160-218 and 743-854. Conclusions about previously exposed vaccinees are limited because only five to seven AZD1222 recipients were SARS-CoV-2 seropositive at baseline. Because no day 14 peak-response samples were available, the repertoires could be characterized only after the peak T cell response. Reportedly, almost half of the unique spike-specific TCRs recognized epitopes lying outside the regions that are mutated in the B.1.351 and B.1.1.7 variants.

The CDR3 regions of human TCRbeta chains were analyzed by immunosequencing. The paper's data handling went like this. Repertoire TCRs were matched against a reference library of SARS-CoV-2-specific TCRs generated with the MIRA antigen-specificity platform. Breadth was defined as the fraction of unique TCRs that were SARS-CoV-2-associated. Depth was defined as the fraction of total T cells that were SARS-CoV-2-associated. Using the MIRA data, every spike-specific TCR was mapped to the spike region that the TCR reacted to and assigned to either a CD4 or a CD8 class. Log10-transformed breadth and depth values were compared by one-way ANOVA with Sidak's multiple comparisons tests. This is the immuneACCESS table as TCRdb keeps it, with only in-frame sequences that have V and J called. A part of the clones is gone; compared with another copy, unresolved V genes explain less than half, and the rest is unexplained. The D gene and trimming were derived from the DNA, and the V and J assignments and clone size from that table. This sample comprises about 140,000 clones, almost 95% of them detected only once. Around 3.3% of the sample comes from the top ten.

Material: peripheral blood, obtained 28 days after the second AZD1222 dose. The receptor comes from an adult who received the AZD1222 COVID-19 vaccine. The chain uses TRBV19 and TRBJ1-1; the junction holds 9 bases that match TRBD1. The sequenced DNA is TGTGCCAGTAGTGTCCCGGGACAGGGAAAGACTGAAGCTTTCTTT. This sequence encodes CASSVPGQGKTEAFF.